This T cell receptor beta chain was sequenced for a study of blood T cell repertoires in COVID-19. Study summary: COVID-19 samples, acute and convalescent, were from the United States, Italy and Spain. T cells, B-cell-depleted T cells, or PBMCs supplied cDNA or gDNA.

Germline CDR1 reads MNHEY; CDR2 reads SMNVEV (reference sequence). With V trimmed by 5 bases and J by 2 bases, 8 bases remained unmatched. The CDR3 runs 15 residues. Original processing notes: Using reference gene primer amplification, nucleated cell counts were estimated. Clones were sequenced by immunoSEQ multiplex PCR, and TCRdb holds only the in-frame ones, with some missing. The DNA was the basis for D and trimming; V, J and clone size are from that table. This sample has about 280,000 clones, with 75% to 90% found just once. The sample consisted of peripheral blood. The receptor comes from a man over 45 with acute or convalescent COVID-19. The chain couples TRBV27 to TRBJ1-1; 7 positions match TRBD1. The CDR3 here is CASSPWDRVNTEAFF. The CDR3, as DNA: TGTGCCAGCAGTCCCTGGGACAGAGTTAACACTGAAGCTTTCTTT.